This entry is about one TCR beta chain. Original methodology: Amplified reference gene primers provided the basis for estimating nucleated cell counts. Clones were sequenced by immunoSEQ multiplex PCR, and TCRdb holds only the in-frame ones, with some missing. The V and J calls and clone size are taken from that table; D and trimming were inferred from the DNA. The sample gives some 200,000 clones, less than 85% of which show up once; 5.5% is in the top ten. This entry comes from a study of blood T cell repertoires in COVID-19. Study information: From T cells, B-cell-depleted T cells, or PBMCs came the material, which was cDNA or gDNA.

The germline CDR1 and CDR2 sequences are KGHDR and SFDVKD. The CDR3 sequence is 13 residues long. The J segment lost 4 bases and the V segment lost 4 bases, leaving 2 bases of the junction unmatched. The TCR comes from a woman in her 70s with acute or convalescent COVID-19. The chain is built from TRBV24-1 and TRBJ2-5, with TRBD2 matching 7 bases. Sequencing was performed on peripheral blood. CDR3 amino acids: CATSEGGIETQYF. As DNA, the CDR3 is TGTGCCACCAGTGAGGGGGGGATAGAGACCCAGTACTTC.